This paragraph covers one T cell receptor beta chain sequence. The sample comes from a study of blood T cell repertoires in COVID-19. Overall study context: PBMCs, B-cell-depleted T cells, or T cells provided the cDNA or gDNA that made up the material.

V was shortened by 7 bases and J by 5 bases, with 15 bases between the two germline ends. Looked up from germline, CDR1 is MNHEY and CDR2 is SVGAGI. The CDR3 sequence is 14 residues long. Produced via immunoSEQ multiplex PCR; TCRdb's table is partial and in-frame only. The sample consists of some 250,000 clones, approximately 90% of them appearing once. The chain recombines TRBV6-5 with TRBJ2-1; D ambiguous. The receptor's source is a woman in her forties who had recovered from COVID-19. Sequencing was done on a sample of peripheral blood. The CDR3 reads CASTLTWADNEQFF. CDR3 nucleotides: TGTGCCAGCACCCTCACATGGGCCGACAATGAGCAGTTCTTC.